This TCR beta chain derives from a study of T cell responses to AZD1222 COVID-19 vaccine. Clones were sequenced by immunoSEQ multiplex PCR, and TCRdb holds only the in-frame ones, with some missing. The sample has around 170,000 clones, approximately 91% seen once. The CDR3 runs to 16 residues. Trimming shortened V by 0 bases and J by 4 bases, and 15 bases separated the two germline ends. Germline-derived CDR1 and CDR2 are SGHTA and FQGNSA. The chain recombines TRBV7-2 with TRBJ1-1; D gene unclear. The specimen comprised peripheral blood, sampled on day 0 of AZD1222 vaccination. The TCR was taken from an adult in good health. The CDR3 loop is CASSLAFLSPGTEAFF. CDR3 DNA: TGTGCCAGCAGCTTAGCGTTCTTATCCCCGGGCACTGAAGCTTTCTTT.